Shown below are 13 T cell receptor beta chains from a single sample sequenced in a study of vaccination and CD4 T cells after COVID-19. Treatment described: roughly ten-day PBMC culture with coronavirus spike peptide pools or control peptides (ViraFEST assay). The Oncomine TCR Beta short-read assay sequenced DNA from cultured CD4+ T cells. Using its own MiXCR run on the PCR reads, TCRdb lists one record per CDR3 protein. Of 25,000 to 30,000 distinct CDR3 sequences listed, 50% to 65% are singletons. The antigens for these receptors are not known. The specimen was CD4+ T cells from blood, cultured in vitro, collected before SARS-CoV-2 vaccination. Receptors originate from a human donor who received a COVID-19 vaccine.

CDR3 amino acids: CSALLAGEYEQYF. As DNA, the CDR3 is TGCAGTGCTCTACTAGCGGGGGAATACGAGCAGTACTTC. V gene TRBV20-1 combines with J gene TRBJ2-7, with 11 positions matching TRBD2. The germline gives CDR1 DFQATT, CDR2 SNEGSKA (reference sequence). Trimming cost V 5 bases and J 4 bases; bases outside gene matches: 4. This CDR3 spans 13 amino acids.

This clonotype turned up a few times. V is TRBV2 and J is TRBJ1-5; D gene unclear. The germline CDR1 and CDR2 sequences are SNHLY and FYNNEI. This CDR3 spans 16 amino acids. V lost 1 base and J lost 0, with 10 bases in between. The CDR3: CASSEGGRHSNQPQHF. CDR3 DNA: TGTGCCAGCAGTGAAGGCGGTCGACATAGCAATCAGCCCCAGCATTTT.

The sample holds a few counts of this clonotype. The V call is TRBV19, the J call TRBJ1-2; D may be TRBD1 (6 bases). Trimming left V 7 bases short and J 6 bases short, with 12 bases between. This CDR3 region has 12 residues. CDR1 and CDR2 (germline): LNHDA, SQIVND (reference sequence). The DNA for the CDR3 is TGTGCCAGTATGGGGGCTCAAGATGGCTACACCTTC. Amino acids: CASMGAQDGYTF.

This sequence joins TRBV19 and TRBJ1-4; perhaps TRBD1 as D (6 bases). CDR1 and CDR2 (germline): LNHDA, SQIVND (reference sequence). CDR3 length: 14 amino acids. V lost 5 bases and J lost 6, with 13 bases in between. The DNA for the CDR3 is TGTGCCAGTAGTTACAGGGCAGGGGATGAAAAACTGTTTTTT. Translating gives CASSYRAGDEKLFF.

V gene TRBV12-3 or TRBV12-4 combines with J gene TRBJ2-5; D not certain. The CDR3 sequence is 13 residues long. Trimming left V 6 bases short and J 1 base short, with 9 bases between. Written as DNA, the CDR3 is TGTGCCAGCAGCTCAGGCGTCCAAGAGACCCAGTACTTC. Protein product: CASSSGVQETQYF.

The chain employs TRBV11-3 and TRBJ1-2; a weak D match, TRBD1 (6 bases). The V end was cut by 3 bases, the J end by 7 bases, with 18 bases between. The CDR3 sequence is 15 residues long. Germline-derived CDR1 and CDR2 are SGHNT and YENEEA. CDR3 residues: CASSFQFGQGFGYTF. The CDR3 DNA sequence: TGTGCCAGCAGCTTCCAGTTCGGGCAGGGGTTTGGCTACACCTTC. The whole variable domain, filled in from reference TRBV11-3 and TRBJ1-2, reads EAGVVQSPRYKIIEKKQPVAFWCNPISGHNTLYWYLQNLGQGPELLIRYENEEAVDDSQLPKDRFSAERLKGVDSTLKIQPAELGDSAVYLCASSFQFGQGFGYTFGSGTRLTVV.

The chain uses TRBV5-1 and TRBJ1-3; D might be TRBD1 (5 bases). Germline V gene data show CDR1 as SGHRS and CDR2 as YFSETQ. V lost 1 base, J lost 8 bases, and 16 bases lay in between. This CDR3 has 15 amino acids. In DNA form, the CDR3 reads TGCGCCAGCAGCTTGAGTGTAGGGACGAGGGACACCATATATTTT. Residues: CASSLSVGTRDTIYF.

The gene calls are TRBV7-7 and TRBJ2-5; 8 bases agree with TRBD2. CDR3 length equals 14 residues. Germline CDR1 reads SSHAT; CDR2 reads FNYEAQ (reference sequence). V lost 3 bases, J lost 1 base, and 1 base stayed unmatched. The CDR3 sequence is CASSLGTSQETQYF. The CDR3 DNA reads TGTGCCAGCAGCTTGGGGACTAGCCAAGAGACCCAGTACTTC.

This clonotype was seen only a few times. The chain employs TRBV19 and TRBJ1-6; D is possibly TRBD1 (5 bases). The CDR3 extends over 14 amino acids. Germline loops: CDR1 LNHDA, CDR2 SQIVND (reference sequence). V dropped 6 bases and J dropped 6 bases, with 12 bases sitting between them. The DNA of the CDR3 is TGTGCCAGTAGCACAGGAATGAGTAATTCACCCCTCCACTTT. Translating it yields CASSTGMSNSPLHF.

The gene calls are TRBV30 and TRBJ1-2; perhaps TRBD1 as D (6 bases). The CDR3 is made up of 13 amino acids. CDR1 is GTSNPN, CDR2 SVGIG, per germline (reference sequence). V was pared by 1 base and J by 4 bases, with 10 bases between. This CDR3 is CAWSGGGSYGYTF. CDR3 sequence (DNA): TGTGCCTGGAGTGGAGGGGGAAGCTATGGCTACACCTTC.

This clonotype has a handful of counts. The chain combines TRBV20-1 with TRBJ1-1; 9 bases align to TRBD1. Trimming removed 5 bases from V and 3 bases from J; junction bases left unmatched: 13. The CDR3 extends over 16 amino acids. The germline CDR1 and CDR2 sequences are DFQATT and SNEGSKA (reference sequence). CDR3 loop: CSAGTRDRAWDTEAFF. CDR3 nucleotide sequence: TGCAGTGCTGGTACACGGGACAGGGCATGGGACACTGAAGCTTTCTTT.

CDR3 in DNA: TGTGCCAGCAGCTTAGGACAGGGGTGGCAGCCCCAGCATTTT. Protein: CASSLGQGWQPQHF. This rearrangement joins TRBV2 to TRBJ1-5, with 9 bases matching TRBD1. The junction had 7 bases not matched to a gene; V was cut back by 6 bases and J by 7 bases. The CDR3 covers 14 residues. Germline values: CDR1 SNHLY, CDR2 FYNNEI.

This clonotype was picked up a small number of times. The V call is TRBV12-3 or TRBV12-4, the J call TRBJ1-2; 9 bases map to TRBD1. J was trimmed by 3 bases and V by 7 bases; bases with no gene match: 3. CDR3 length: 13 residues. The CDR3, as DNA: TGTGCCAGCACCCGGACAGGGGACTATGGCTACACCTTC. This gives the protein CASTRTGDYGYTF.